Sequencing of this T cell receptor beta chain was carried out in a study of OX40 agonist ivuxolimab in advanced cancers. The wider study: While on treatment, patients had intravenous ivuxolimab at 0.01 to 10 mg/kg every 2 weeks. Partial responses were achieved by three patients, one with hepatocellular carcinoma and two with cutaneous melanoma.

V was clipped by 4 bases and J by 4 bases, with 16 bases between them. Germline-derived CDR1 and CDR2 are LGHNA and YSLEER. The CDR3 is 15 residues long. Sequencing used immunoSEQ multiplex PCR; TCRdb keeps in-frame clones, though not all of them. The repertoire holds about 20,000 clones, with about 83% as singletons. The specimen comprised CD4+ or CD8+ T cells sorted from blood, sampled in a trial of the OX40 agonist ivuxolimab. The chain employs TRBV4-3 and TRBJ2-5; D is perhaps TRBD1 (5 bases). The origin of this receptor is an adult with an advanced solid tumor such as melanoma, head and neck, liver or kidney cancer. The CDR3 region has the DNA TGCGCCAGCAGCCCGGGTGGGCTAAGGGGAGAGACCCAGTACTTC. Translating gives CASSPGGLRGETQYF.